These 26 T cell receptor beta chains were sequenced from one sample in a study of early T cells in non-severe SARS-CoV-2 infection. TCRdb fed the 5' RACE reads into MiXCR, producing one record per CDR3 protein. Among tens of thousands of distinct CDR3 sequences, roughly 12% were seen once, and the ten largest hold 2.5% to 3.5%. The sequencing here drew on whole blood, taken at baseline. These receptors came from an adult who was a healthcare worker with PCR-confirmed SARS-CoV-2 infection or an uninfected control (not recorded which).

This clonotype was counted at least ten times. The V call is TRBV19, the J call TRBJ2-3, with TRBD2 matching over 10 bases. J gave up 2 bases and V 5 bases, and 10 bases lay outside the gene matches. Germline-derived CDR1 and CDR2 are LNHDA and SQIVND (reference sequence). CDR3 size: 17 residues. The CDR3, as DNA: TGTGCCAGTAGTGCCCGGTTGAGCGGGGGGGCCACAGATACGCAGTATTTT. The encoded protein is CASSARLSGGATDTQYF.

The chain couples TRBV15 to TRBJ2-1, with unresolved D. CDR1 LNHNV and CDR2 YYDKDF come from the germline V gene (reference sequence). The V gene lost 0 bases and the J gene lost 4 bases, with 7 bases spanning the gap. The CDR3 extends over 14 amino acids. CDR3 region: CATSRDLSYNEQFF. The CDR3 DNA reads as TGTGCCACCAGCAGAGATCTCAGTTACAATGAGCAGTTCTTC.

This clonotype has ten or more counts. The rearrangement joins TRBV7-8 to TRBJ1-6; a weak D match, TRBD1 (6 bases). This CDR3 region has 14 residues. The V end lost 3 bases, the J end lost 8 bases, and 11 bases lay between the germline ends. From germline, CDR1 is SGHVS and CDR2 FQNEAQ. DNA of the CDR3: TGTGCCAGCAGCTTTACAGGGATGGATTCACCCCTCCACTTT. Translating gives CASSFTGMDSPLHF.

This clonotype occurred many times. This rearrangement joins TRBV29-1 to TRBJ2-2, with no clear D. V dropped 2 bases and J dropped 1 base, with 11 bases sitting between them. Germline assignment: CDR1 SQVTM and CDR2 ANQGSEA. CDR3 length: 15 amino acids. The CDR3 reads CSVESGSKNTGELFF. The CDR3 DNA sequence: TGCAGCGTTGAATCGGGCAGTAAGAACACCGGGGAGCTGTTTTTT.

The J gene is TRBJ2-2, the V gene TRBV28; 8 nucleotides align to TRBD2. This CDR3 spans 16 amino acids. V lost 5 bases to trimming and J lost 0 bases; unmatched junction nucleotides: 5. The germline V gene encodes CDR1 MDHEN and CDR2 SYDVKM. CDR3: CASSRERGTNTGELFF. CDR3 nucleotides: TGTGCCAGCAGTCGAGAGCGGGGGACGAACACCGGGGAGCTGTTTTTT.

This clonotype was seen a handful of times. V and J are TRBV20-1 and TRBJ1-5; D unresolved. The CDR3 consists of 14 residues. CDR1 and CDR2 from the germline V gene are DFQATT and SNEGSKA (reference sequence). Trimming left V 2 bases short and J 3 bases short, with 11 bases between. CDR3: CSARSGRLNQPQHF. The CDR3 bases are TGCAGTGCTAGATCGGGCAGGCTCAATCAGCCCCAGCATTTT.

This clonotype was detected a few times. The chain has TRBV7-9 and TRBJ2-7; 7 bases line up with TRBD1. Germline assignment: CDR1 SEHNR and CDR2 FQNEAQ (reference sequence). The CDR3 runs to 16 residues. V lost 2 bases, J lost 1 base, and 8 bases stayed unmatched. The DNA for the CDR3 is TGTGCCAGCAGCTTAACTTCCGGGACAGATTCCTACGAGCAGTACTTC. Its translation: CASSLTSGTDSYEQYF.

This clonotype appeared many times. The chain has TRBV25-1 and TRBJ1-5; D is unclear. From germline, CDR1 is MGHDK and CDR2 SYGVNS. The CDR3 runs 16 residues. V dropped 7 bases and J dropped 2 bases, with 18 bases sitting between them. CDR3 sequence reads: CASTLALKECNQPQHF. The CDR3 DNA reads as TGTGCCAGCACCCTTGCCCTAAAGGAGTGCAATCAGCCCCAGCATTTT. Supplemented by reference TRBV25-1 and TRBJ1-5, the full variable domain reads EADIYQTPRYLVIGTGKKITLECSQTMGHDKMYWYQQDPGMELHLIHYSYGVNSTEKGDLSSESTVSRIRTEHFPLTLESARPSHTSQYLCASTLALKECNQPQHFGDGTRLSIL.

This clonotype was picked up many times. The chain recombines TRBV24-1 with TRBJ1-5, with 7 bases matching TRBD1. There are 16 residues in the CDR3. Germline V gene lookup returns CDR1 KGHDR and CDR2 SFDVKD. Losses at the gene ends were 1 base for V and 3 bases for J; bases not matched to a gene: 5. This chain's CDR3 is CATSDLKGGDNQPQHF. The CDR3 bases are TGTGCCACCAGTGATTTAAAAGGGGGCGACAATCAGCCCCAGCATTTT.

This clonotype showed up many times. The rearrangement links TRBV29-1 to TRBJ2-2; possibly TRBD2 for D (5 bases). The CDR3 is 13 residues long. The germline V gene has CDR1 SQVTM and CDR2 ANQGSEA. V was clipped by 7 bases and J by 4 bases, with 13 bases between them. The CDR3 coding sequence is TGCAGCGGGTACGGGGTCCTCACCGGGGAGCTGTTTTTT. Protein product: CSGYGVLTGELFF.

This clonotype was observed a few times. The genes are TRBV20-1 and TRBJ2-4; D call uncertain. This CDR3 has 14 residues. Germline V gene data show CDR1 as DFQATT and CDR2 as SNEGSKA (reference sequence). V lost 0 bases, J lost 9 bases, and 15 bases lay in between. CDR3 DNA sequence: TGCAGTGCTAGAGAGGGCCTCGCCGGCGTCATTCAGTACTTC. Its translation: CSAREGLAGVIQYF.

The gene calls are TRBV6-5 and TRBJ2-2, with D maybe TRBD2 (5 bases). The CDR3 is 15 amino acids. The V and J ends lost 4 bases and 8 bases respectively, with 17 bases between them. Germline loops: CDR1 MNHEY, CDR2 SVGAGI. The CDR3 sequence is CASSSRGLAVGELFF. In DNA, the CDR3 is TGTGCCAGCAGTTCCCGTGGGCTAGCAGTGGGGGAGCTGTTTTTT.

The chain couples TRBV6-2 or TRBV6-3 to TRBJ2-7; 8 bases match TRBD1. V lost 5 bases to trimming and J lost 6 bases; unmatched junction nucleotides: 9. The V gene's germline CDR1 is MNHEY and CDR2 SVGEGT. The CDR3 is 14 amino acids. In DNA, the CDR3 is TGTGCCAGCAGTGGCAGACAGGGGATCGGCGAGCAGTACTTC. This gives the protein CASSGRQGIGEQYF.

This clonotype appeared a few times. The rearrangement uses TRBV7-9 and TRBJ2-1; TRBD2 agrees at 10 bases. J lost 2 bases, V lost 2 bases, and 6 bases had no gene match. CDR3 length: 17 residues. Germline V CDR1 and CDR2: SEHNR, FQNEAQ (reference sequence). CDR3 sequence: CASSLLPSGGPYNEQFF. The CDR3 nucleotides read TGTGCCAGCAGCTTACTACCTAGCGGGGGACCCTACAATGAGCAGTTCTTC.

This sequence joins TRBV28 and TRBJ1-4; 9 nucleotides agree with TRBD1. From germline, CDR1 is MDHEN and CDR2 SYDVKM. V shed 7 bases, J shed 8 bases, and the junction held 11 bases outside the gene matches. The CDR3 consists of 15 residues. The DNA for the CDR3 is TGTGCCAGCAACTCGGCGGGGACAGGGAGGGAAAAACTGTTTTTT. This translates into CASNSAGTGREKLFF.

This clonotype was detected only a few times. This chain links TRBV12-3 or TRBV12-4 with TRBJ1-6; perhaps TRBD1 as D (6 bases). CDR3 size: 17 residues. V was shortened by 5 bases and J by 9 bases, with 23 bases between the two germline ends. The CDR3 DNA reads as TGTGCCAGCAGTCCAAACCTATACAGGGCGGGGAGTTCACCCCTCCACTTT. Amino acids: CASSPNLYRAGSSPLHF.

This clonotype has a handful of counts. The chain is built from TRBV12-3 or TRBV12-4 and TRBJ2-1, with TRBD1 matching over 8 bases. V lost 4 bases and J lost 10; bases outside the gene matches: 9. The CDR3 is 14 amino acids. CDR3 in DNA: TGTGCCAGCAGTTATGGACAGGGAGTATTCGAGCAGTTCTTC. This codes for CASSYGQGVFEQFF.

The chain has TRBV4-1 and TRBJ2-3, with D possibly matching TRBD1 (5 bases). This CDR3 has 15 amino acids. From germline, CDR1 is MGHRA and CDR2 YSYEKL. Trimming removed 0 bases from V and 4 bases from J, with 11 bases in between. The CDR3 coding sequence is TGCGCCAGCAGCCAAGATGGGAAGGGGCCAGATACGCAGTATTTT. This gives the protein CASSQDGKGPDTQYF.

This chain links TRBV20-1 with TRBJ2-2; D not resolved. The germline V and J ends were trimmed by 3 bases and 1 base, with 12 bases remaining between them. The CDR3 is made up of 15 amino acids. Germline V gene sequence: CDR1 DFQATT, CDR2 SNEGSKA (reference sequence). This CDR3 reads CSASNVVQNTGELFF. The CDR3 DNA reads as TGCAGTGCTAGTAATGTGGTCCAGAACACCGGGGAGCTGTTTTTT.

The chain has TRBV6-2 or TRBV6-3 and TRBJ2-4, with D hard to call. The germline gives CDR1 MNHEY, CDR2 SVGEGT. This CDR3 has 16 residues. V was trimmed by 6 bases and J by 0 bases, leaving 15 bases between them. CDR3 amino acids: CASSPTPRLAKNIQYF. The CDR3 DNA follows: TGTGCCAGCAGCCCTACCCCCCGACTAGCCAAAAACATTCAGTACTTC.

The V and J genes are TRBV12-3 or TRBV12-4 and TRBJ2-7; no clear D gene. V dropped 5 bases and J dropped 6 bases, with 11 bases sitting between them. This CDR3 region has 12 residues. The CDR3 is CASSARNGEQYF. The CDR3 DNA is TGTGCCAGCAGTGCGCGGAACGGCGAGCAGTACTTC.

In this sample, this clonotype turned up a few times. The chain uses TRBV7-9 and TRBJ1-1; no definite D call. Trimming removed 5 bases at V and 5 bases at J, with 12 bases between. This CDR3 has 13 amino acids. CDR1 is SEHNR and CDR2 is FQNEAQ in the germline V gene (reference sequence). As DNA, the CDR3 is TGTGCCAGCAGCCGGGGAGGGTATACTGAAGCTTTCTTT. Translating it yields CASSRGGYTEAFF.

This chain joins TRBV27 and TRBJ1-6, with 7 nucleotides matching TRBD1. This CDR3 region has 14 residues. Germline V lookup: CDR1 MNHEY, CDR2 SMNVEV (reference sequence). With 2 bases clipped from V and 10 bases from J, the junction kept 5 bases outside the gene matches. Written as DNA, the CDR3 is TGTGCCAGCAGTTTACACACAGGGGAGTCACCCCTCCACTTT. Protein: CASSLHTGESPLHF.

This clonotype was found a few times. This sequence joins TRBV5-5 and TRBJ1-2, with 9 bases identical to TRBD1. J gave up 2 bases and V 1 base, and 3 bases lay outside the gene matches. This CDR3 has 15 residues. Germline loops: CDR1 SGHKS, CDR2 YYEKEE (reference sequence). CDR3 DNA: TGTGCCAGCAGCTTGCAGGGACAGGGAAACTATGGCTACACCTTC. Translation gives CASSLQGQGNYGYTF.

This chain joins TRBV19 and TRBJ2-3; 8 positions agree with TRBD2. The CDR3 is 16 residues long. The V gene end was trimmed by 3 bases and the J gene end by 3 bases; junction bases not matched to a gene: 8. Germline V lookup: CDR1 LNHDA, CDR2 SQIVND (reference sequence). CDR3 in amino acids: CASSMEPAGATDTQYF. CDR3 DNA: TGTGCCAGTAGTATGGAACCAGCGGGGGCTACAGATACGCAGTATTTT.

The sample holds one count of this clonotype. The CDR3 DNA follows: TGCGCCAGCAGCCTGCGTCTACTGGCCACCGGGGAGCTGTTTTTT. Translating it yields CASSLRLLATGELFF. The V and J genes are TRBV4-3 and TRBJ2-2; D is undetermined. The CDR3 runs 15 residues. Germline CDR1 reads LGHNA; CDR2 reads YSLEER. Trimming left V 4 bases short and J 4 bases short, with 13 bases between.